The TCR beta chain described here comes from a study of blood T cell repertoires in COVID-19. Trimming left V 2 bases short and J 3 bases short, with 8 bases between. The CDR3 totals 14 residues. The V gene's germline CDR1 is MGHDK and CDR2 SYGVNS. The table came from immunoSEQ multiplex PCR; TCRdb's copy has only in-frame clones and leaves some out. This table has tens of thousands of clones, around 81% appearing once. The material sequenced was peripheral blood. This chain connects TRBV25-1 to TRBJ1-5; D is ambiguous. The receptor comes from a woman in her 70s with acute or convalescent COVID-19. The CDR3 spells CASSEMADNQPQHF. In nucleotides, the CDR3 is TGTGCCAGCAGTGAAATGGCAGACAATCAGCCCCAGCATTTT. The full variable domain, in which reference TRBV25-1 and TRBJ1-5 provide the parts outside the CDR3, is EADIYQTPRYLVIGTGKKITLECSQTMGHDKMYWYQQDPGMELHLIHYSYGVNSTEKGDLSSESTVSRIRTEHFPLTLESARPSHTSQYLCASSEMADNQPQHFGDGTRLSIL.